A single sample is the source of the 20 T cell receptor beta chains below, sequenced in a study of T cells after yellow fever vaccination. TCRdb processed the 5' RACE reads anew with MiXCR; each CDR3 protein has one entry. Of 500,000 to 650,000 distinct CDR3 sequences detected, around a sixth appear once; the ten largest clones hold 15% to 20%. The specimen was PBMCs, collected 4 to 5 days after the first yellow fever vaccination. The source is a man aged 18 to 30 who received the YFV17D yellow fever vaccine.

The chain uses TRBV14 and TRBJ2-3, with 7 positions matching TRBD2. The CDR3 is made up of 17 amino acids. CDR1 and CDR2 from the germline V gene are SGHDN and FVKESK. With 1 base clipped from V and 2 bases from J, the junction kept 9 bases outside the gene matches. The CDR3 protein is CASSQATAGWFTDTQYF. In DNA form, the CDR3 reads TGTGCCAGCAGCCAAGCGACAGCGGGGTGGTTCACAGATACGCAGTATTTT. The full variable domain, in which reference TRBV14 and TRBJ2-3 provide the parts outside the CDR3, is EAGVTQFPSHSVIEKGQTVTLRCDPISGHDNLYWYRRVMGKEIKFLLHFVKESKQDESGMPNNRFLAERTGGTYSTLKVQPAELEDSGVYFCASSQATAGWFTDTQYFGPGTRLTVL.

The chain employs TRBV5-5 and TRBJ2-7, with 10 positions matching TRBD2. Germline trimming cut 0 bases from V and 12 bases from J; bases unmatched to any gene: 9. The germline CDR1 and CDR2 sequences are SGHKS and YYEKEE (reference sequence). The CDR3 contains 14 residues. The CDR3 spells CASSLGLAGAKLYV. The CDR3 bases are TGTGCCAGCAGCTTGGGGCTAGCGGGGGCAAAGCTGTACGTC.

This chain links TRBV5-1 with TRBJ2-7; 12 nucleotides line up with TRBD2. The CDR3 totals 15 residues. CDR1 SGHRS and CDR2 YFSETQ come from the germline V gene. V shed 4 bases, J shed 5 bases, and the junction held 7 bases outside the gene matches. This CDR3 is CASSRLAGGKDEQYF. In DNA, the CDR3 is TGCGCCAGCAGCAGGCTAGCGGGGGGGAAGGACGAGCAGTACTTC.

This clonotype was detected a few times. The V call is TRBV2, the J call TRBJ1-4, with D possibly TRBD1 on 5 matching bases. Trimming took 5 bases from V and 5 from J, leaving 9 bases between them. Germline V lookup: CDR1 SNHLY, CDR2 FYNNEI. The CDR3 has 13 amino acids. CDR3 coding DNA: TGTGCCAGCAGTCGGCGGGGGAATGAAAAACTGTTTTTT. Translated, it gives CASSRRGNEKLFF.

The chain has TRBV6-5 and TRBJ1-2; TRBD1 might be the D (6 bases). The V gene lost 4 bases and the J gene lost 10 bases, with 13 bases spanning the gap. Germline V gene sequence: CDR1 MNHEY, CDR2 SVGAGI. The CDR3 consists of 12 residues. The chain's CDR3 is CASSSQGIVYTF. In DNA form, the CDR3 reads TGTGCCAGCAGTTCACAGGGTATAGTCTACACCTTC.

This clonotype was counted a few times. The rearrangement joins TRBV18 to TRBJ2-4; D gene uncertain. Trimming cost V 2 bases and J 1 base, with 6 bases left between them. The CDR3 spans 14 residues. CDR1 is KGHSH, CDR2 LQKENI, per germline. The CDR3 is CASSPIYAKNIQYF. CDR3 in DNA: TGTGCCAGCTCACCAATTTACGCCAAAAACATTCAGTACTTC.

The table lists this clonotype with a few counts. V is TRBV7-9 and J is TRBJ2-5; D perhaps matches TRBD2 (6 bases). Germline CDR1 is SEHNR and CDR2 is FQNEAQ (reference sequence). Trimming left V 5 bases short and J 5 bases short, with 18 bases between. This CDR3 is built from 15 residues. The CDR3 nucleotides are TGTGCCAGCAGCACAACGCGGGGTCAGAGGGAGACCCAGTACTTC. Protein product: CASSTTRGQRETQYF.

The CDR3 loop is CASSPPEGNNEQFF. Written as DNA, the CDR3 is TGTGCCAGCTCACCCCCGGAGGGCAACAATGAGCAGTTCTTC. This sequence joins TRBV18 and TRBJ2-1; TRBD2 might be the D (6 bases). CDR1 and CDR2 (germline): KGHSH, LQKENI. The CDR3 sequence is 14 residues long. The V and J ends lost 3 bases and 5 bases respectively, with 11 bases between them.

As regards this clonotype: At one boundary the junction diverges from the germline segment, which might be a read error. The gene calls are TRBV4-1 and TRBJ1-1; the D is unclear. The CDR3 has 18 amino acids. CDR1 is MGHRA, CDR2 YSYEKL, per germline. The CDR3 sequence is CASSFAELALTLNTEAFF. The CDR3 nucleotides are TGTGCCAGCAGCTTTGCCGAGTTGGCCCTTACCCTGAACACTGAAGCTTTCTTT.

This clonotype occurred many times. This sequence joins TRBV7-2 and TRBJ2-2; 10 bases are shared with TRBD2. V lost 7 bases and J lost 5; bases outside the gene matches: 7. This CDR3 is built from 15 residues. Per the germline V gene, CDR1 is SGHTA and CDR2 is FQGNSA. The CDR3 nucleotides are TGTGCCAGCAAGAAGCGGGGGGGCCTTACCGGGGAGCTGTTTTTT. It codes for CASKKRGGLTGELFF. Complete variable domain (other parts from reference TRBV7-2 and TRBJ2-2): GAGVSQSPSNKVTEKGKDVELRCDPISGHTALYWYRQSLGQGLEFLIYFQGNSAPDKSGLPSDRFSAERTGGSVSTLTIQRTQQEDSAVYLCASKKRGGLTGELFFGEGSRLTVL.

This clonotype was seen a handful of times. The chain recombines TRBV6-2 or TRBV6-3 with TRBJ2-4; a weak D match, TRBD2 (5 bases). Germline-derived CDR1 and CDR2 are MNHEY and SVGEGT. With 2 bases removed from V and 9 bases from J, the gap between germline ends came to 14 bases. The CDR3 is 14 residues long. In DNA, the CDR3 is TGTGCCAGCAGTTACGAGGGTGTTTCGGCCATTCAGTACTTC. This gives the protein CASSYEGVSAIQYF.

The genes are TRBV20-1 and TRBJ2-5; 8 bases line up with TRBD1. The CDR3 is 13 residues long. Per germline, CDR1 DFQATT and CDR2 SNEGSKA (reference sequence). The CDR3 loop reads CRAGQGSQETQYF. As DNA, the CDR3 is TGCAGAGCTGGACAGGGCAGCCAAGAGACCCAGTACTTC.

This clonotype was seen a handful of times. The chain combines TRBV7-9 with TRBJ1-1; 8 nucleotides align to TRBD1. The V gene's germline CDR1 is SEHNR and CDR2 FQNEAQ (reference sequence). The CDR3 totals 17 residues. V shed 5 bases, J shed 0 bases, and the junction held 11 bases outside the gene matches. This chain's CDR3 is CASSTPGGTGLNTEAFF. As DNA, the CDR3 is TGTGCCAGCAGCACACCCGGGGGGACAGGTCTGAACACTGAAGCTTTCTTT.

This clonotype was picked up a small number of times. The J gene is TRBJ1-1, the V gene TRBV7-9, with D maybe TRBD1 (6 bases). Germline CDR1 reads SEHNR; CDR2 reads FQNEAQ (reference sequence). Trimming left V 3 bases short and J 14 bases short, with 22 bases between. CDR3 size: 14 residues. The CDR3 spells CASSFDLGGTQLFF. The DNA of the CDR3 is TGTGCCAGCAGCTTCGACTTGGGAGGGACACAACTATTCTTT.

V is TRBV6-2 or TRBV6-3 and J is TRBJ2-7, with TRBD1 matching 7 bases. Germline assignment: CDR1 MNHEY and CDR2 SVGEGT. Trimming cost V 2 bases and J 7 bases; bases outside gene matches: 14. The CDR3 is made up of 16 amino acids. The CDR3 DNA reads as TGTGCCAGCAGTTACCATACCCCGACAGGGAAAGAGGAGCAGTACTTC. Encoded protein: CASSYHTPTGKEEQYF.

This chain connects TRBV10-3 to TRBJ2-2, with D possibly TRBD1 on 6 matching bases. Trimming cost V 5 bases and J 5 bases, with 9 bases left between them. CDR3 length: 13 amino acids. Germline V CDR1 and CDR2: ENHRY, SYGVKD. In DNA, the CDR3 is TGTGCCATCAGTCTTACAGGGACCGGGGAGCTGTTTTTT. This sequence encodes CAISLTGTGELFF.

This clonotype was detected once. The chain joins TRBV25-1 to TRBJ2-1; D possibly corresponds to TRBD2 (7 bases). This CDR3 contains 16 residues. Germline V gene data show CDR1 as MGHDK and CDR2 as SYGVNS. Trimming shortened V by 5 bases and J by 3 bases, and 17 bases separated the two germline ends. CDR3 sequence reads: CASSRRGGARYNEQFF. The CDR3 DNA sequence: TGTGCCAGCAGTCGTCGTGGGGGGGCCCGCTACAATGAGCAGTTCTTC.

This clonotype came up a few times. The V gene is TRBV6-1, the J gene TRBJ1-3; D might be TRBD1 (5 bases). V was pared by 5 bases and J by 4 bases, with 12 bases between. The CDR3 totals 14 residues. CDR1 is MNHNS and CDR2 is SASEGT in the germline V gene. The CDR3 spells CASSKRDAGNTIYF. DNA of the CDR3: TGTGCCAGCAGTAAACGGGACGCGGGAAACACCATATATTTT.

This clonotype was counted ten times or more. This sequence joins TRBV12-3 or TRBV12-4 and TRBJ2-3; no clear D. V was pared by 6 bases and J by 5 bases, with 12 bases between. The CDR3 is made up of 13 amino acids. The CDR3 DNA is TGTGCCAGCAGCTCTCAAGCCGGAGATACGCAGTATTTT. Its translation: CASSSQAGDTQYF.

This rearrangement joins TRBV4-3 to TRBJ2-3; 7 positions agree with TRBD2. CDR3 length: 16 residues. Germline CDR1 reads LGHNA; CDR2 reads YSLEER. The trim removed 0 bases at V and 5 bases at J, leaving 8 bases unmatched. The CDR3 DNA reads TGCGCCAGCAGCCAAGACCTAGCGGCCTCCGGAGATACGCAGTATTTT. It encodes CASSQDLAASGDTQYF.